This passage covers 9 T cell receptor beta chains from one sample sequenced in a study of shared clonotypes between healthy human individuals. Only in-frame clones appear in the TCRdb table, and some are missing; sequencing was by immunoSEQ multiplex PCR. The data hold about 680,000 clones, with approximately 90% observed a single time. Naive CD8 cells were CD45RO-negative, positively selected for CCR7, excluding terminally differentiated effector memory CD45RA+ cells. Sequencing was done on a sample of naive CD8+ T cells sorted from blood. The receptors originated from a man aged 30 to 39 in good health.

This sequence joins TRBV29-1 and TRBJ2-7; 11 nucleotides line up with TRBD1. The CDR3 consists of 13 residues. The V and J ends lost 5 bases and 2 bases, in that order; junction bases with no gene match: 2. Germline V gene sequence: CDR1 SQVTM, CDR2 ANQGSEA. The CDR3 loop reads CSVRDRGTYEQYF. The CDR3 nucleotides are TGCAGCGTTAGGGACAGGGGGACCTACGAGCAGTACTTC.

This rearrangement joins TRBV29-1 to TRBJ2-3, with 9 bases fitting TRBD2. The CDR3 covers 14 residues. Germline V CDR1 and CDR2: SQVTM, ANQGSEA. V gave up 7 bases and J gave up 2 bases; unmatched junction bases: 7. CDR3 loop: CSADLAGSTDTQYF. CDR3 coding DNA: TGCAGCGCTGATCTAGCGGGGTCCACAGATACGCAGTATTTT.

As DNA, the CDR3 is TGTGCCAGCAGCTTAGAGGCAGGGGGCAGCCGGGATACGCAGTATTTT. Protein: CASSLEAGGSRDTQYF. This sequence joins TRBV13 and TRBJ2-3; 8 nucleotides line up with TRBD1. V lost 1 base and J lost 6; bases outside the gene matches: 9. The germline V gene has CDR1 PRHDT and CDR2 FYEKMQ (reference sequence). The CDR3 loop spans 16 amino acids.

This clone was found once. This chain connects TRBV6-1 to TRBJ2-1; D call uncertain. The germline V and J ends were trimmed by 3 bases and 7 bases, with 7 bases remaining between them. Germline assignment: CDR1 MNHNS and CDR2 SASEGT. The CDR3 has 12 amino acids. The DNA for the CDR3 is TGTGCCAGCAGTGATTGGGGAAATGAGCAGTTCTTC. This codes for CASSDWGNEQFF.

This chain joins TRBV2 and TRBJ1-3; tentatively, D is TRBD1 (6 bases). The CDR3 runs 14 residues. Germline V CDR1 and CDR2: SNHLY, FYNNEI. V dropped 4 bases and J dropped 0 bases, with 7 bases sitting between them. CDR3 residues: CASSGTDSGNTIYF. As DNA, the CDR3 is TGTGCCAGCAGTGGGACAGACTCTGGAAACACCATATATTTT.

V and J are TRBV19 and TRBJ2-7; D remains ambiguous. Germline CDR1 and CDR2: LNHDA and SQIVND (reference sequence). V lost 5 bases to trimming and J lost 0 bases, with 11 bases between them. The CDR3 is 14 residues long. DNA of the CDR3: TGTGCCAGTAGTCGACGGTGGGGCTCCTACGAGCAGTACTTC. It translates to CASSRRWGSYEQYF. Variable domain in full (rest from reference TRBV19 and TRBJ2-7): DGGITQSPKYLFRKEGQNVTLSCEQNLNHDAMYWYRQDPGQGLRLIYYSQIVNDFQKGDIAEGYSVSREKKESFPLTVTSAQKNPTAFYLCASSRRWGSYEQYFGPGTRLTVT.

The chain uses TRBV7-2 and TRBJ2-7; no clear D. CDR1 and CDR2 (germline): SGHTA, FQGNSA. This CDR3 has 11 residues. V was clipped by 7 bases and J by 7 bases, with 11 bases between them. In nucleotides, the CDR3 is TGTGCCAGCACCTCAGGTCGGGAGCAGTACTTC. Translation gives CASTSGREQYF. Looking up the rest from reference TRBV7-2 and TRBJ2-7 gives the full variable domain: GAGVSQSPSNKVTEKGKDVELRCDPISGHTALYWYRQSLGQGLEFLIYFQGNSAPDKSGLPSDRFSAERTGGSVSTLTIQRTQQEDSAVYLCASTSGREQYFGPGTRLTVT.

The sample holds one count of this clone. This chain links TRBV9 with TRBJ1-1; no reliable D call. CDR1 is SGDLS and CDR2 is YYNGEE in the germline V gene. V was shortened by 4 bases and J by 0 bases, with 13 bases between the two germline ends. The CDR3 covers 15 residues. In DNA form, the CDR3 reads TGTGCCAGCAGCCCCCAGGCGGGGTTGAACACTGAAGCTTTCTTT. Protein product: CASSPQAGLNTEAFF.

This clone showed up just once. This chain joins TRBV27 and TRBJ2-1, with D unresolved. The CDR3 is 16 residues long. In germline, CDR1 is MNHEY, CDR2 SMNVEV (reference sequence). Trimming stripped 2 bases from V and 0 bases from J, with 11 bases between. CDR3: CASSLNGLSSYNEQFF. The CDR3, as DNA: TGTGCCAGCAGTTTAAATGGGCTCAGCTCCTACAATGAGCAGTTCTTC.